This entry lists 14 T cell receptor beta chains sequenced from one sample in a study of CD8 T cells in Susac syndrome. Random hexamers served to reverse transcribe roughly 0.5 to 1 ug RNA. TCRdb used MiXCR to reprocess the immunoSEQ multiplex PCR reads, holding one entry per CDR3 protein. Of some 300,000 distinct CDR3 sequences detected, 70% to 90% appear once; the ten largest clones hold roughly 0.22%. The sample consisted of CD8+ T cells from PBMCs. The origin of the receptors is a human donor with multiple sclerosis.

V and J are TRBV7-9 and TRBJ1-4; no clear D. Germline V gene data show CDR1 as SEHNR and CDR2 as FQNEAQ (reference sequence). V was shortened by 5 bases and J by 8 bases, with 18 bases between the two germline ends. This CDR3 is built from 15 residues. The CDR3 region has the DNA TGTGCCAGCAGCCCTACAGTAAGACGGAAAGAAAAACTGTTTTTT. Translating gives CASSPTVRRKEKLFF.

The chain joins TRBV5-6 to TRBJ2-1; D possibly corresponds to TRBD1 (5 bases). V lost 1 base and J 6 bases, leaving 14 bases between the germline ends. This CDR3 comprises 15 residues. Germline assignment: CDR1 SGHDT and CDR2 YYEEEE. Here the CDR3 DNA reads TGTGCCAGCAGCTTGATCAGGGTTTCGCCCAATGAGCAGTTCTTC. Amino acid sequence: CASSLIRVSPNEQFF.

In DNA, the CDR3 is TGTGCCAGCAGCGCCTTCGGACAGACCAACTATGGCTACACCTTC. Amino acids: CASSAFGQTNYGYTF. The chain is built from TRBV9 and TRBJ1-2; a possible D gene is TRBD1 (6 bases). This CDR3 has 15 amino acids. Trimming took 3 bases from V and 2 from J, leaving 14 bases between them. The V gene's germline CDR1 is SGDLS and CDR2 YYNGEE.

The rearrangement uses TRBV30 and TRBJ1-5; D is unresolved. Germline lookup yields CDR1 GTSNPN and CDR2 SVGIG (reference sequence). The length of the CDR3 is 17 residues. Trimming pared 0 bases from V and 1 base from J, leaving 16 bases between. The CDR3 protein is CAWSVRSGSPSNQPQHF. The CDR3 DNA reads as TGTGCCTGGAGTGTACGGTCTGGCTCGCCGAGCAATCAGCCCCAGCATTTT. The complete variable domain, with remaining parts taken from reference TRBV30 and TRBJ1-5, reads SQTIHQWPATLVQPVGSPLSLECTVEGTSNPNLYWYRQAAGRGLQLLFYSVGIGQISSEVPQNLSASRPQDRQFILSSKKLLLSDSGFYLCAWSVRSGSPSNQPQHFGDGTRLSIL.

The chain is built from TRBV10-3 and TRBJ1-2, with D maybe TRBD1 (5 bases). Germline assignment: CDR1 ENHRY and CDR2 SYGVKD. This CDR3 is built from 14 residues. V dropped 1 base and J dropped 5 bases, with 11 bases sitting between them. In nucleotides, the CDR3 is TGTGCCATCAGTGAGTGGGGGACGGAATATGGCTACACCTTC. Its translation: CAISEWGTEYGYTF.

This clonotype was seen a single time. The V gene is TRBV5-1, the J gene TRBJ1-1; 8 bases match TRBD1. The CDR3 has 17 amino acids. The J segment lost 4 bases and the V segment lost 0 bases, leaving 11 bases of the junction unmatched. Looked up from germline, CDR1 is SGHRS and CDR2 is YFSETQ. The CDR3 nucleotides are TGCGCCAGCAGCTTGGGGTCCAGGGGGCTTCTCGGCACTGAAGCTTTCTTT. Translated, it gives CASSLGSRGLLGTEAFF.

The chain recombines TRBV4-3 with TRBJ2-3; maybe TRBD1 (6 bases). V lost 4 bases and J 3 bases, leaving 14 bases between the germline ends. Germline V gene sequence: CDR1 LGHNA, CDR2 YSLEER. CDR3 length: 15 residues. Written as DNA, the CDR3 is TGCGCCAGCAGCCGGAATACAGGGTCGACAGATACGCAGTATTTT. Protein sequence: CASSRNTGSTDTQYF.

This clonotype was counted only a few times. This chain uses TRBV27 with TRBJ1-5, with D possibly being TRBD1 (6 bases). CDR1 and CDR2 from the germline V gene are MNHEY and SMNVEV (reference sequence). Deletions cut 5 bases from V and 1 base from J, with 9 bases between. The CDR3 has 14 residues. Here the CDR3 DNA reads TGTGCCAGCAGTCCCGACAGGAGCAATCAGCCCCAGCATTTT. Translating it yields CASSPDRSNQPQHF.

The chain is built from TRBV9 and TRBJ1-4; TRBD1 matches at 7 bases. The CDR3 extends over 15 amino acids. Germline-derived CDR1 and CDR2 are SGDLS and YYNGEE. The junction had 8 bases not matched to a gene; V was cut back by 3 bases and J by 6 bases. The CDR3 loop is CASSAHRGGDEKLFF. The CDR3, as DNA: TGTGCCAGCAGCGCCCACAGGGGAGGGGATGAAAAACTGTTTTTT.

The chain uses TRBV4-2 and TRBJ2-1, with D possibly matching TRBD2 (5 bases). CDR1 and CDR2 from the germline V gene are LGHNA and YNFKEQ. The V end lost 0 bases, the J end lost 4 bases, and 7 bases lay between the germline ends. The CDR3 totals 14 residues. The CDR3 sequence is CASSQEGEYNEQFF. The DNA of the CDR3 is TGTGCCAGCAGCCAAGAGGGAGAATACAATGAGCAGTTCTTC.

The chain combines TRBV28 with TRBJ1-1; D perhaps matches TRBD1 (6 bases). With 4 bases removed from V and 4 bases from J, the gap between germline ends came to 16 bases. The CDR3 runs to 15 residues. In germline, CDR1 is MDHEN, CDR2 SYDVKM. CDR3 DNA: TGTGCCAGCAGTTCGCGACCCAGGGGAGTCACTGAAGCTTTCTTT. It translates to CASSSRPRGVTEAFF.

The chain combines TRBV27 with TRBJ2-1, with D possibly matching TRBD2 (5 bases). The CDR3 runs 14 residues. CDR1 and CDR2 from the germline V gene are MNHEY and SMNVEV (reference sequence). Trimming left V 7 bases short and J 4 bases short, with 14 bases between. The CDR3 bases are TGTGCCAGCAAGAGCGGTCCCCCATACAATGAGCAGTTCTTC. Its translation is CASKSGPPYNEQFF.

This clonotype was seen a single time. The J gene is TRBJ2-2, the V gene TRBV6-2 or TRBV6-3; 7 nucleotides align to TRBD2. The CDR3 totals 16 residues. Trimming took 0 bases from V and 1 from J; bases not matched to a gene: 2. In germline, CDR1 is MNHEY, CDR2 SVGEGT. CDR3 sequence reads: CASSYSPSGNTGELFF. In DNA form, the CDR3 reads TGTGCCAGCAGTTACTCTCCTAGCGGGAACACCGGGGAGCTGTTTTTT.

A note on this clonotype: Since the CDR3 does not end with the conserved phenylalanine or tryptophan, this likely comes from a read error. The CDR3 reads CSVHWTGSYEQYL. CDR3 in DNA: TGCAGCGTTCATTGGACAGGTTCCTACGAGCAGTACCTC. V gene TRBV29-1 combines with J gene TRBJ2-7; 7 bases align to TRBD1. Germline lookup yields CDR1 SQVTM and CDR2 ANQGSEA. Trimming at V came to 5 bases and at J to 1 base, leaving 5 bases not matched to a gene. This CDR3 has 13 amino acids.